This T cell receptor beta chain was obtained from a study of shared clonotypes between healthy human individuals. CD45RO-negative cells were positively selected for CCR7, leaving out terminally differentiated effector memory CD45RA+ cells. Libraries were prepared by immunoSEQ multiplex PCR; TCRdb keeps only in-frame clonotypes and omits some of them. The sample comprises hundreds of thousands of clones, approximately 95% of which are singletons, and 0.11% rests with the top ten. This CDR3 is 12 amino acids long. Deletions cut 3 bases from V and 6 bases from J, with 9 bases between. Looked up from germline, CDR1 is SGDLS and CDR2 is YYNGEE.

The sequence was obtained from a woman in her twenties or thirties in good health. The chain links TRBV9 to TRBJ1-2; D gene uncertain. The specimen was naive CD8+ T cells sorted from blood. CDR3 loop: CASSAPWDGYTF. Written as DNA, the CDR3 is TGTGCCAGCAGCGCACCCTGGGATGGCTACACCTTC.